This is a list of T cell receptor beta chains from one sample in a study of CD8+CD57+ T cells in acquired aplastic anemia. TCRdb reprocessed the reads via MiXCR and lists one record per CDR3 protein. The table has about 120,000 distinct CDR3 sequences, under 65% seen once. Specimen: sorted CD4+, CD8+, or CD8+CD57+ T cells (not recorded which) from PBMCs. These receptors all stem from a human donor with aplastic anemia. The CDR3 runs from the conserved cysteine through the conserved F or W. The order of the fields is CDR3 protein, clone size, V gene. Clone size, where shown, is once, few, many, or a class for clones that have expanded.

CDR3: CSVVQGNEQFF; size: few; V: TRBV29-1
CDR3: CASSEGTGPYEQYF; size: few; V: TRBV10-1
CDR3: CASSSTTGAYGYTF; size: many; V: TRBV27
CDR3: CASSEGQTYQETQYF; size: few; V: TRBV25-1
CDR3: CASSLAFRGGQETQYF; size: -; V: TRBV7-2
CDR3: CASGKQEITEGTEAFF; size: few; V: TRBV11-1
CDR3: CAISDGSGAFF; size: -; V: TRBV10-3
CDR3: CASSAGLAGVSYEQYF; size: -; V: TRBV5-6
CDR3: CATSDPGQGEEKLFF; size: -; V: TRBV24-1
CDR3: CSAKGTGGYYTQYF; size: many; V: TRBV20-1
CDR3: CASRHRDRGSSPLHF; size: -; V: TRBV12-3/TRBV12-4